These 17 T cell receptor beta chains came from one sample sequenced in a study of identical twins. TCRdb passed the 5' RACE reads through MiXCR, listing each CDR3 protein once. This sample yields approximately 680,000 distinct CDR3 sequences, of which just over 7% are seen a single time; 1.6% belongs to the top ten. These data are also associated with another study on yellow fever vaccine responses in identical twins.

The specimen sequenced was PBMCs. All receptors come from a woman between 18 and 29 years old in good health.

This clonotype was recorded a few times. The J gene is TRBJ2-1, the V gene TRBV28; TRBD2 aligns across 7 bases. Germline assignment: CDR1 MDHEN and CDR2 SYDVKM. This CDR3 has 15 residues. With V trimmed by 2 bases and J by 9 bases, 10 bases remained unmatched. This CDR3 reads CASSLKAAGVREQFF. The CDR3 nucleotides read TGTGCCAGCAGTTTAAAGGCGGCGGGAGTACGTGAGCAGTTCTTC.

The genes are TRBV10-3 and TRBJ1-1; D call uncertain. V lost 6 bases and J lost 0, with 5 bases in between. Per germline, CDR1 ENHRY and CDR2 SYGVKD. The CDR3 runs to 12 residues. CDR3 loop: CAISIMNTEAFF. CDR3 bases: TGTGCCATCAGCATCATGAACACTGAAGCTTTCTTT.

This clonotype has a handful of counts. V is TRBV12-3 or TRBV12-4 and J is TRBJ2-7; 13 bases map to TRBD2. The junction had 3 bases not matched to a gene; V was cut back by 5 bases and J by 5 bases. The CDR3 is 14 amino acids. The CDR3 spells CASSKGLAGDEQYF. As DNA, the CDR3 is TGTGCCAGCAGTAAAGGACTAGCGGGAGACGAGCAGTACTTC.

The chain couples TRBV12-3 or TRBV12-4 to TRBJ1-3; no firm D call. The CDR3 contains 14 residues. V was clipped by 0 bases and J by 0 bases, with 3 bases between them. The CDR3 region is CASSLATSGNTIYF. CDR3 coding DNA: TGTGCCAGCAGTTTAGCTACCTCTGGAAACACCATATATTTT.

This clonotype was seen once. It may be a read error: a sequence one base away is much more abundant. V usage is TRBV5-1 and J usage is TRBJ2-3; 9 nucleotides line up with TRBD1. Trimming at V came to 4 bases and at J to 1 base, leaving 10 bases not matched to a gene. The CDR3 loop spans 17 amino acids. The germline V gene encodes CDR1 SGHRS and CDR2 YFSETQ. The CDR3 DNA is TGCGCCAGCAGCGCCGGGACAGGGAGCAGTGGCACAGATACGCAGTATTTT. Translation gives CASSAGTGSSGTDTQYF.

The CDR3 loop reads CASSYLGPNTEAFF. CDR3 nucleotide sequence: TGTGCCAGCAGCTATCTGGGCCCAAACACTGAAGCTTTCTTT. The chain combines TRBV12-3 or TRBV12-4 with TRBJ1-1; D is uncertain. The germline V and J ends were trimmed by 6 bases and 2 bases, with 13 bases remaining between them. This CDR3 has 14 residues.

This clonotype was recorded a few times. V gene TRBV2 combines with J gene TRBJ1-5; D gene unclear. The CDR3 contains 16 residues. Germline V gene sequence: CDR1 SNHLY, CDR2 FYNNEI. The V end was cut by 3 bases, the J end by 0 bases, with 12 bases between. The CDR3 sequence is CASSDTAGYSNQPQHF. CDR3 sequence (DNA): TGTGCCAGCAGTGACACCGCGGGCTATAGCAATCAGCCCCAGCATTTT.

The chain employs TRBV3-1 and TRBJ2-7; 8 bases align to TRBD1. J lost 3 bases, V lost 1 base, and 2 bases had no gene match. The CDR3 extends over 14 amino acids. CDR1 is LGHDT, CDR2 YNNKEL, per germline (reference sequence). The CDR3 loop is CASSQAGTGYEQYV. CDR3 sequence (DNA): TGTGCCAGCAGCCAAGCCGGGACAGGCTACGAGCAGTACGTC.

This clonotype was counted at least ten times. The chain links TRBV28 to TRBJ2-1; TRBD2 aligns across 10 bases. The length of the CDR3 is 20 residues. The germline V gene encodes CDR1 MDHEN and CDR2 SYDVKM. The V gene end was trimmed by 5 bases and the J gene end by 0 bases; junction bases not matched to a gene: 16. This CDR3 is CASSPRWASGGTYSYNEQFF. The CDR3 nucleotides are TGTGCCAGCAGTCCACGCTGGGCTAGCGGGGGAACCTACTCCTACAATGAGCAGTTCTTC.

This clonotype showed up just a few times. The chain combines TRBV5-5 with TRBJ2-2, with D unclear. Germline CDR1 and CDR2: SGHKS and YYEKEE (reference sequence). The CDR3 totals 10 residues. V gave up 7 bases and J gave up 10 bases, with 8 bases separating them. CDR3 sequence (DNA): TGTGCCAGCGGGCGACCGGAGCTGTTTTTT. Encoded protein: CASGRPELFF.

This clonotype has more than one count but fewer than ten. The chain carries TRBV28 and TRBJ2-7, with D perhaps TRBD2 (6 bases). There are 15 residues in the CDR3. The germline CDR1 and CDR2 sequences are MDHEN and SYDVKM. Trimming removed 4 bases from V and 6 bases from J, with 19 bases in between. The CDR3 sequence: CASSSVTRGEAEQYF. DNA for the CDR3: TGTGCCAGCAGTTCCGTGACTAGGGGTGAGGCCGAGCAGTACTTC.

A few counts support this clonotype. The rearrangement joins TRBV12-3 or TRBV12-4 to TRBJ2-7; 13 bases map to TRBD2. Trimming cost V 5 bases and J 1 base; bases outside gene matches: 2. The CDR3 length is 15 residues. Written as DNA, the CDR3 is TGTGCCAGCAGTGAGGGACTAGCGGGGTCCTACGAGCAGTACTTC. The encoded protein is CASSEGLAGSYEQYF.

This clonotype occurred many times. V gene TRBV12-3 or TRBV12-4 combines with J gene TRBJ1-5; TRBD1 matches at 8 bases. The CDR3 consists of 14 residues. Unmatched junction bases numbered 4, after V lost 3 bases and J lost 6 bases. The CDR3 nucleotides are TGTGCCAGCAGTTTCGGGACAGGATTTCAGCCCCAGCATTTT. Translated: CASSFGTGFQPQHF.

This clonotype was observed many times. This chain joins TRBV7-2 and TRBJ1-2; D perhaps matches TRBD1 (5 bases). Germline V gene sequence: CDR1 SGHTA, CDR2 FQGNSA. The CDR3 extends over 15 amino acids. Trimming took 2 bases from V and 4 from J, leaving 14 bases between them. The CDR3 DNA is TGTGCCAGCAGCTTACGGAGGGACGGGCTCTATGGCTACACCTTC. Its translation is CASSLRRDGLYGYTF. The full variable domain, in which reference TRBV7-2 and TRBJ1-2 provide the parts outside the CDR3, is GAGVSQSPSNKVTEKGKDVELRCDPISGHTALYWYRQSLGQGLEFLIYFQGNSAPDKSGLPSDRFSAERTGGSVSTLTIQRTQQEDSAVYLCASSLRRDGLYGYTFGSGTRLTVV.

The chain uses TRBV9 and TRBJ2-5, with 8 bases identical to TRBD2. CDR1 SGDLS and CDR2 YYNGEE come from the germline V gene. The CDR3 runs 16 residues. The trim removed 0 bases at V and 2 bases at J, leaving 6 bases unmatched. In DNA form, the CDR3 reads TGTGCCAGCAGCGTAGTCCCAGCGGGAGTACAAGAGACCCAGTACTTC. Its translation is CASSVVPAGVQETQYF.

This clonotype was seen ten or more times. This chain connects TRBV2 to TRBJ1-1; 8 bases match TRBD1. There are 15 residues in the CDR3. Trimming cost V 6 bases and J 1 base; bases outside gene matches: 7. The germline gives CDR1 SNHLY, CDR2 FYNNEI. This CDR3 reads CASRGGTGPNTEAFF. For the CDR3, the DNA is TGTGCCAGCAGAGGAGGGACAGGTCCGAACACTGAAGCTTTCTTT.

This clonotype was observed at least ten times. The rearrangement links TRBV7-3 to TRBJ1-1, with D possibly matching TRBD1 (5 bases). The germline V and J ends were trimmed by 8 bases and 4 bases, with 14 bases remaining between them. Germline V CDR1 and CDR2: SGHTA, FQGTGA. The CDR3 contains 13 residues. This CDR3 reads CASGPTGGTEAFF. DNA for the CDR3: TGTGCCAGCGGTCCTACAGGTGGCACTGAAGCTTTCTTT.